Each of the 12 T cell receptor beta chains below was sequenced from the same sample in a study of blood T cells in healthy people across ages. It was with a sample-barcoded 5' primer and a J-beta primer mix that a second PCR of about 6 to 12 cycles was run. MiXCR was run by TCRdb on the 5' RACE reads, yielding one entry per CDR3 protein. This sample yields 850,000 to 1,300,000 distinct CDR3 sequences, of which 40% to 55% are seen a single time; approximately 17% belongs to the top ten. Sequenced material: blood. These TCRs come from a woman in her fifties or sixties in good health.

About this clonotype itself: The germline gene is not matched at one end of the junction; a read error may be the cause. The V gene is TRBV20-1, the J gene TRBJ2-7, with D possibly called TRBD1 or TRBD2 (6 bases each). This CDR3 comprises 15 residues. Germline V CDR1 and CDR2: DFQATT, SNEGSKA (reference sequence). The CDR3 nucleotides read TGCAGTGCTAGAGCGGCGGGACAAAGCTCCTACGAGCAGAACTTC. Protein product: CSARAAGQSSYEQNF.

At least ten counts were recorded for this clonotype. The chain carries TRBV4-2 and TRBJ2-7; D is unclear. Trimming removed 0 bases at V and 2 bases at J, with 11 bases between. The CDR3 has 15 residues. Per germline, CDR1 LGHNA and CDR2 YNFKEQ. CDR3 residues: CASSQDLAKPYEQYF. The CDR3 nucleotides are TGTGCCAGCAGCCAAGATTTAGCCAAACCCTACGAGCAGTACTTC.

The chain recombines TRBV30 with TRBJ1-4, with no clear D. V lost 4 bases to trimming and J lost 5 bases, with 14 bases between them. The CDR3 totals 14 residues. The V gene's germline CDR1 is GTSNPN and CDR2 SVGIG (reference sequence). CDR3 sequence (DNA): TGTGCCTGGAAAGTTCGAGGGAGGAATGAAAAACTGTTTTTT. It specifies CAWKVRGRNEKLFF.

The V call is TRBV5-1, the J call TRBJ2-1, with a possible D match to TRBD1 (6 bases). V was shortened by 5 bases and J by 6 bases, with 18 bases between the two germline ends. The germline gives CDR1 SGHRS, CDR2 YFSETQ. This CDR3 has 15 residues. The CDR3 DNA reads TGCGCCAGCAGGACAGGCAGGGTCGTTGGCAATGAGCAGTTCTTC. Translated, it gives CASRTGRVVGNEQFF.

This clonotype was observed at least ten times. V gene TRBV27 combines with J gene TRBJ2-7; D unresolved. The CDR3 is 11 residues long. Per germline, CDR1 MNHEY and CDR2 SMNVEV (reference sequence). Trimming shortened V by 1 base and J by 6 bases, and 4 bases separated the two germline ends. CDR3 nucleotides: TGTGCCAGCAGTTTATTGAGCGAGCAGTACTTC. It translates to CASSLLSEQYF.

As regards this clonotype: A read error may account for a junction end that differs from germline. V usage is TRBV20-1 and J usage is TRBJ2-1; 10 bases fit TRBD2. Per the germline V gene, CDR1 is DFQATT and CDR2 is SNEGSKA (reference sequence). The length of the CDR3 is 20 residues. Here the CDR3 DNA reads TGCAGTGCTGGAGAAGGAAGAACTAGCGGGGTTGCCAGCTCCTACAATGAGCAGTTCTTC. It yields the protein CSAGEGRTSGVASSYNEQFF.

The sample holds a few counts of this clonotype. The chain recombines TRBV15 with TRBJ2-5; no firm D call. Germline-derived CDR1 and CDR2 are LNHNV and YYDKDF (reference sequence). CDR3 size: 13 residues. The V gene lost 0 bases and the J gene lost 7 bases, with 9 bases spanning the gap. The CDR3 DNA follows: TGTGCCACCAGCAGAGATCGACCCGGGACCCAGTACTTC. It yields the protein CATSRDRPGTQYF.

This clonotype was detected only a few times. The chain uses TRBV5-1 and TRBJ2-1; D is possibly TRBD1 or TRBD2 (5 bases each). CDR3 length equals 14 residues. Germline V CDR1 and CDR2: SGHRS, YFSETQ. Trimming took 8 bases from V and 8 from J, leaving 20 bases between them. The CDR3 coding sequence is TGCGCCAGTTTCCGGGACCACCCCAGCGATGAGCAGTTCTTC. The encoded protein is CASFRDHPSDEQFF.

J is TRBJ2-1 and V is TRBV20-1; 7 bases are a match to TRBD1. CDR1 is DFQATT, CDR2 SNEGSKA, per germline (reference sequence). CDR3 length: 15 amino acids. Germline trimming cut 3 bases from V and 6 bases from J; bases unmatched to any gene: 11. In DNA, the CDR3 is TGCAGTGCTAGCCCCCACAGGGGATCCACCAATGAGCAGTTCTTC. It codes for CSASPHRGSTNEQFF.

V gene TRBV12-3 or TRBV12-4 combines with J gene TRBJ2-3, with D possibly TRBD2 on 5 matching bases. The CDR3 extends over 18 amino acids. The V gene lost 1 base and the J gene lost 4 bases, with 21 bases spanning the gap. Written as DNA, the CDR3 is TGTGCCAGCAGTTTAGGAGACTTCGGGGTGGCGAAGCCAGATACGCAGTATTTT. This codes for CASSLGDFGVAKPDTQYF.

V and J are TRBV29-1 and TRBJ2-5; D gene unclear. The DNA end favors TRBJ2-7, so the J call may be wrong. Germline CDR1 and CDR2: SQVTM and ANQGSEA. The CDR3 has 11 amino acids. CDR3 DNA sequence: TGCAGCGTTGTCGAAACCTACGAGCAGTACTTC. This encodes CSVVETYEQYF.

The V call is TRBV2, the J call TRBJ2-3, with unresolved D. The V and J ends lost 3 bases and 1 base respectively, with 11 bases between them. Germline values: CDR1 SNHLY, CDR2 FYNNEI. The CDR3 is 15 residues long. The CDR3 coding sequence is TGTGCCAGCAGTGACCGCCGATTAGGCACAGATACGCAGTATTTT. It specifies CASSDRRLGTDTQYF.